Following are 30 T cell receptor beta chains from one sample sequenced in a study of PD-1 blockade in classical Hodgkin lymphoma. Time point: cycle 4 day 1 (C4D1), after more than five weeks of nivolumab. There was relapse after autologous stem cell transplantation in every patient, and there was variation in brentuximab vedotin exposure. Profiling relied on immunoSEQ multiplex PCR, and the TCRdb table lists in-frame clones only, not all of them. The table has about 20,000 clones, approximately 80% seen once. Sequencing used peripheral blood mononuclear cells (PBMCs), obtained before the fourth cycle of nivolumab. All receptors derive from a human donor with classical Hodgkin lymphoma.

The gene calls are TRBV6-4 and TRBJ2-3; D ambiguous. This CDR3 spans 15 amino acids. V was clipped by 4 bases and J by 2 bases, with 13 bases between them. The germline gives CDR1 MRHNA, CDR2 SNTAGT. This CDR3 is CASSVRPTNTDTQYF. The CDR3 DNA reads TGTGCCAGCAGTGTCCGACCTACAAACACAGATACGCAGTATTTT.

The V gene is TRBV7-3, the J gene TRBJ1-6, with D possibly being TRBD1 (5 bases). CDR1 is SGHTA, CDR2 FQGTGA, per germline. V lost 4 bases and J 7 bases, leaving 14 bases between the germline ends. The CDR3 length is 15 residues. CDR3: CASSSSGTPNSPLHF. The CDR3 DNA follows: TGTGCCAGCAGCTCATCAGGGACTCCGAATTCACCCCTCCACTTT.

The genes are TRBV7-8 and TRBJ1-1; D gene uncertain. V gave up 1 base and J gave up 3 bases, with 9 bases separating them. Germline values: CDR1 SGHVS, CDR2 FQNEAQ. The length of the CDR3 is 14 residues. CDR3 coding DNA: TGTGCCAGCAGCTTAGGAAGGCCCTACACTGAAGCTTTCTTT. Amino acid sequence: CASSLGRPYTEAFF.

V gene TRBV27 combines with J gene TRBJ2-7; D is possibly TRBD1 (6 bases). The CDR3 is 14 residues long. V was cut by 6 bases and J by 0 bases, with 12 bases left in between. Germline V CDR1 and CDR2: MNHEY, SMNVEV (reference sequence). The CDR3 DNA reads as TGTGCCAGCAGGGAACAGGGAAACTCCTACGAGCAGTACTTC. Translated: CASREQGNSYEQYF.

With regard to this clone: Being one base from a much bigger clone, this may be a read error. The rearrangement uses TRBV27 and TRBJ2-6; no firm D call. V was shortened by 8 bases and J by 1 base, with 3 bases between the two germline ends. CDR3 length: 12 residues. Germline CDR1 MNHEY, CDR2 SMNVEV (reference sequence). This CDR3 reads CASGSGANVLTF. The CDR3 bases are TGTGCCAGCGGTTCTGGGGCCAACGTCCTGACTTTC. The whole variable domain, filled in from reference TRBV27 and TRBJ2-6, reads EAQVTQNPRYLITVTGKKLTVTCSQNMNHEYMSWYRQDPGLGLRQIYYSMNVEVTDKGDVPEGYKVSRKEKRNFPLILESPSPNQTSLYFCASGSGANVLTFGAGSRLTVL.

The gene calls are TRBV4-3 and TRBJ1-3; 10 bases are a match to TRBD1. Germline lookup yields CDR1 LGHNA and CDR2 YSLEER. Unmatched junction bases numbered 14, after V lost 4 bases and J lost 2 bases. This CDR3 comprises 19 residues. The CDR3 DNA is TGCGCCAGCAGCCGGGCTCCGACAGGGGGCCGAGAAGCTGGAAACACCATATATTTT. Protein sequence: CASSRAPTGGREAGNTIYF.

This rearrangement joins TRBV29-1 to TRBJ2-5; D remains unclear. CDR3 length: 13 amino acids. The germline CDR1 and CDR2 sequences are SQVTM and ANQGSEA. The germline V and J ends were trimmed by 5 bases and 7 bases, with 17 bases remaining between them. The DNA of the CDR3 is TGCAGCGTTTCCGGCCAGGCAAGAATGACCCAGTACTTC. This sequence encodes CSVSGQARMTQYF.

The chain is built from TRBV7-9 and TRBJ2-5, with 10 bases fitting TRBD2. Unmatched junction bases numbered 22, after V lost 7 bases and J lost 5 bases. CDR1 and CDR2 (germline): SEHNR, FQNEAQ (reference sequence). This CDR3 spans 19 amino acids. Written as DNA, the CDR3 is TGTGCCAGCATTCTTAGCAGGGGCCGGCTAGCGGGAGTTGAGGAGACCCAGTACTTC. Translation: CASILSRGRLAGVEETQYF.

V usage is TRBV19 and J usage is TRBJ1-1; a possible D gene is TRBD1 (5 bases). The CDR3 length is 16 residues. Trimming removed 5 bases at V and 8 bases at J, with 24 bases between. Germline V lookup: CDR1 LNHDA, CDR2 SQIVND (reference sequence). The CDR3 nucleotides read TGTGCCAGTAGTGGCCAGGGAGGGGCAGGCTTGAGGGAAGCTTTCTTT. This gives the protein CASSGQGGAGLREAFF.

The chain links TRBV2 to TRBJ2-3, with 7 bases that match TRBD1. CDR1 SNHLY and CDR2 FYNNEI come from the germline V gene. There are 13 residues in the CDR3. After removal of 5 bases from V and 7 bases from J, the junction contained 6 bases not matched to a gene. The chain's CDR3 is CASSPGQANTQYF. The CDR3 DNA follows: TGTGCCAGCAGTCCTGGACAGGCCAATACGCAGTATTTT.

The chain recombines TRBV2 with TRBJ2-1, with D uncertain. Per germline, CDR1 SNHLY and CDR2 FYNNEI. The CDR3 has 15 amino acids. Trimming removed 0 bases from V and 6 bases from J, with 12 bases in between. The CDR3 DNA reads TGTGCCAGCAGTGAAGCCGCGGCAGAACCCAATGAGCAGTTCTTC. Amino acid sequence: CASSEAAAEPNEQFF.

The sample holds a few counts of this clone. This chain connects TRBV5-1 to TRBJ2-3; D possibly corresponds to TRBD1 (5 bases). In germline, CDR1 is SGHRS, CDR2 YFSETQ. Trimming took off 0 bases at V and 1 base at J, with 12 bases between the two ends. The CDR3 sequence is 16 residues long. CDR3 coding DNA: TGCGCCAGCAGCTTGGACGCAGGGATCCGCACAGATACGCAGTATTTT. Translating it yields CASSLDAGIRTDTQYF.

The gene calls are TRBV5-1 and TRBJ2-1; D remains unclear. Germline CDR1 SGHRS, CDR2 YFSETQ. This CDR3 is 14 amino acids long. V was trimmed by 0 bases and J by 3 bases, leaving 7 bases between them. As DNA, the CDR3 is TGCGCCAGCAGCTTGGAAGCAGGCTACAATGAGCAGTTCTTC. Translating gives CASSLEAGYNEQFF.

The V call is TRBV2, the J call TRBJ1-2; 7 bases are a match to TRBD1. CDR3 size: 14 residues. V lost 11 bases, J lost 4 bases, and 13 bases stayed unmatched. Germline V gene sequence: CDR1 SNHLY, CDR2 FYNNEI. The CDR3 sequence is CAGVTVPGGYGYTF. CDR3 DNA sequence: TGTGCCGGAGTCACCGTACCAGGGGGCTATGGCTACACCTTC.

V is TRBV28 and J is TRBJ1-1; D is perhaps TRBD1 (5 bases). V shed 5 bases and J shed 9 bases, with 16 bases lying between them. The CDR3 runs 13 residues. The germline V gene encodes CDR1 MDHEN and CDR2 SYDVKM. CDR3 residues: CASSPTRGRKAFF. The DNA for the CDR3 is TGTGCCAGCAGTCCGACGCGGGGCAGGAAAGCTTTCTTT.

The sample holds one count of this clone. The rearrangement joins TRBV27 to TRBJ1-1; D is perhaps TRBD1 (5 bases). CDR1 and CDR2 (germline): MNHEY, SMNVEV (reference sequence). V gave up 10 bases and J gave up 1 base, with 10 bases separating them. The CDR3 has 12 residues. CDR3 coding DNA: TGTGCCATTATGCAGGGGAACACTGAAGCTTTCTTT. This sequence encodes CAIMQGNTEAFF.

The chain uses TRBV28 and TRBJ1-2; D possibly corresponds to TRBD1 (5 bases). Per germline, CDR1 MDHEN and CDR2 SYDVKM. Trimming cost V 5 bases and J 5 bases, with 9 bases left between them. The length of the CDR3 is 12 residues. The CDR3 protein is CASSGDGYGYTF. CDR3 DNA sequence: TGTGCCAGCAGTGGGGACGGGTATGGCTACACCTTC.

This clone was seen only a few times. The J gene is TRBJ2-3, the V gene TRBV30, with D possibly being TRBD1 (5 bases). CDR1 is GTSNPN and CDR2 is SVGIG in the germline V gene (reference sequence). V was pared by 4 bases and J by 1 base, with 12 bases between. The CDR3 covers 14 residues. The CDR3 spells CAWTSGLGTDTQYF. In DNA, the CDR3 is TGTGCCTGGACATCAGGGCTTGGCACAGATACGCAGTATTTT.

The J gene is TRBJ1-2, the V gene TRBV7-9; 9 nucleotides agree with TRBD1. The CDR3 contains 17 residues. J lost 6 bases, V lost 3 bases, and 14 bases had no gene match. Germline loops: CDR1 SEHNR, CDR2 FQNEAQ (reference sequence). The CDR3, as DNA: TGTGCCAGCAGCTTCCATCGTCGACAGGGGGGGAACCATGGCTACACCTTC. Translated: CASSFHRRQGGNHGYTF.

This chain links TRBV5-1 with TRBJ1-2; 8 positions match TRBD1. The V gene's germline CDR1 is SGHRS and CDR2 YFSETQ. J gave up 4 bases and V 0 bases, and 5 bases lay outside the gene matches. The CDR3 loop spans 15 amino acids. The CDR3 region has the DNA TGCGCCAGCAGCTTGGACGGACAGGGCCCCTATGGCTACACCTTC. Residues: CASSLDGQGPYGYTF.

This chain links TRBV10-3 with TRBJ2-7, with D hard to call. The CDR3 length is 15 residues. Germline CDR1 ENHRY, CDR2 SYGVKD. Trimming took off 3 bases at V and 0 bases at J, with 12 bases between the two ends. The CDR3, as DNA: TGTGCCATCAGTGAAGTACCACACAGCTCCTACGAGCAGTACTTC. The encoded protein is CAISEVPHSSYEQYF.

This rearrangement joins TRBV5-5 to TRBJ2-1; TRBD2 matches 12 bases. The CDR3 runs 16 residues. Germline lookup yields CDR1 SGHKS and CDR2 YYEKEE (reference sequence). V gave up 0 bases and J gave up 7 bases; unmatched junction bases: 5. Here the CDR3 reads CASSLVASGGVNEQFF. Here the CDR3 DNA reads TGTGCCAGCAGCTTGGTGGCTAGCGGGGGGGTGAATGAGCAGTTCTTC.

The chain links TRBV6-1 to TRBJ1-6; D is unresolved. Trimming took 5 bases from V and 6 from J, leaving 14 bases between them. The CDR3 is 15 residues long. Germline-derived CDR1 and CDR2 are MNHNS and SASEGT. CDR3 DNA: TGTGCCAGCAGTCAAACGGCGGGCTTTAATTCACCCCTCCACTTT. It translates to CASSQTAGFNSPLHF.

The CDR3: CASASGGFYNEQFF. The CDR3 nucleotides are TGTGCCAGCGCTAGCGGGGGATTCTACAATGAGCAGTTCTTC. V is TRBV28 and J is TRBJ2-1; TRBD2 matches at 10 bases. Per the germline V gene, CDR1 is MDHEN and CDR2 is SYDVKM. J lost 3 bases, V lost 8 bases, and 4 bases had no gene match. CDR3 size: 14 residues.

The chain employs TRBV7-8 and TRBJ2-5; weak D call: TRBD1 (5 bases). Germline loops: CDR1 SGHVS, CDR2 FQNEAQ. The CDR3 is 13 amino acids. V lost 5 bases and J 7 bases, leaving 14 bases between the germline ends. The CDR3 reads CASSPQGFRTQYF. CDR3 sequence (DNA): TGTGCCAGCAGCCCCCAGGGTTTTCGGACCCAGTACTTC.

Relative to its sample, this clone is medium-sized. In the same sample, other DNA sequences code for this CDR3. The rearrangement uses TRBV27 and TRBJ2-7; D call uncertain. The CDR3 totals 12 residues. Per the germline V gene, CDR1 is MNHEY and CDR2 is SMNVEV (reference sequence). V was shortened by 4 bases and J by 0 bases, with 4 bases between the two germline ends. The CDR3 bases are TGTGCCAGCAGTTCGAGCTCCTACGAGCAGTACTTC. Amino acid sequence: CASSSSSYEQYF.

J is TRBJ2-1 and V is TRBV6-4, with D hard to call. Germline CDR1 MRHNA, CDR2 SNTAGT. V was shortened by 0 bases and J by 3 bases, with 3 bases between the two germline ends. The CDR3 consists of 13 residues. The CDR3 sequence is CASSDSDYNEQFF. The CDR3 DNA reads TGTGCCAGCAGTGACTCGGACTACAATGAGCAGTTCTTC.

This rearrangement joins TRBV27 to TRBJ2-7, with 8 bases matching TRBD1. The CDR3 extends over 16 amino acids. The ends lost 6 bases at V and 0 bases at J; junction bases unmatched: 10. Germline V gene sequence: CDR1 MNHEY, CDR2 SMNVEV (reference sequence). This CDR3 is CASSRRRDRRSYEQYF. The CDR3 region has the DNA TGTGCCAGCAGCAGACGACGGGACAGGCGCTCCTACGAGCAGTACTTC.

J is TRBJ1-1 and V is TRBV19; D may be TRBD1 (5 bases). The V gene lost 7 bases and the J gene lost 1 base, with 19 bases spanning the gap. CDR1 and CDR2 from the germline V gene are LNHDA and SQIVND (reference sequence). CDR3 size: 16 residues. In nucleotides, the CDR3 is TGTGCCAGTAATCAGGGCTGGAGGGCTAAGAACACTGAAGCTTTCTTT. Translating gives CASNQGWRAKNTEAFF.

In DNA, the CDR3 is TGTGCCTGGAGTCCAACGGCCGTGCGGGAGCAGTTCTTC. This sequence encodes CAWSPTAVREQFF. The chain joins TRBV30 to TRBJ2-1; D is unresolved. Germline CDR1 reads GTSNPN; CDR2 reads SVGIG (reference sequence). The CDR3 contains 13 residues. The V end was cut by 2 bases, the J end by 10 bases, with 15 bases between.